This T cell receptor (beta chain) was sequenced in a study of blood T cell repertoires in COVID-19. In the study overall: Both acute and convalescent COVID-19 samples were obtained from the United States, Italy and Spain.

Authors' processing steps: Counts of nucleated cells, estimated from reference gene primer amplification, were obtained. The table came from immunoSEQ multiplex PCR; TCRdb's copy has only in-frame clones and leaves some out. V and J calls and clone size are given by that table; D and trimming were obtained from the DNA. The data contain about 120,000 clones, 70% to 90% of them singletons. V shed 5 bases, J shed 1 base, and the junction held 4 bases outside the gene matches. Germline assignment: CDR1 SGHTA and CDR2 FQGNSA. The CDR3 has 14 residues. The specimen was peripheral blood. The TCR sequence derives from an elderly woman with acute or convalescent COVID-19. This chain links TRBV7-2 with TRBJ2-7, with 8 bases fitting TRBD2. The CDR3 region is CASSQIAGSYEQYF. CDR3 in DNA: TGTGCCAGCAGCCAAATAGCGGGATCCTACGAGCAGTACTTC.